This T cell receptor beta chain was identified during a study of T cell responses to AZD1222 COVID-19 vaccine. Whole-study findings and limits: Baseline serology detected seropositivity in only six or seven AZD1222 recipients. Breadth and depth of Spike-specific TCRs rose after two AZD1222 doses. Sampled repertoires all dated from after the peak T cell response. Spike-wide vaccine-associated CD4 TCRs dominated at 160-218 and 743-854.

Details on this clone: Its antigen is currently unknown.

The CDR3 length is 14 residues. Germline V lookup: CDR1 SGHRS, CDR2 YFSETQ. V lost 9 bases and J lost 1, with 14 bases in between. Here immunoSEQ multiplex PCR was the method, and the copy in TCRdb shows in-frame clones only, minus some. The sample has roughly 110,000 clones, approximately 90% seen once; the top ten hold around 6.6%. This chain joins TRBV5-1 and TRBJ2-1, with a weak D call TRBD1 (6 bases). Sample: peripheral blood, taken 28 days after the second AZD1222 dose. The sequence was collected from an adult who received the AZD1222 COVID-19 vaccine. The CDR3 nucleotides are TGCGCCATCCGTACAGGGCCATCCTACAATGAGCAGTTCTTC. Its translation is CAIRTGPSYNEQFF.